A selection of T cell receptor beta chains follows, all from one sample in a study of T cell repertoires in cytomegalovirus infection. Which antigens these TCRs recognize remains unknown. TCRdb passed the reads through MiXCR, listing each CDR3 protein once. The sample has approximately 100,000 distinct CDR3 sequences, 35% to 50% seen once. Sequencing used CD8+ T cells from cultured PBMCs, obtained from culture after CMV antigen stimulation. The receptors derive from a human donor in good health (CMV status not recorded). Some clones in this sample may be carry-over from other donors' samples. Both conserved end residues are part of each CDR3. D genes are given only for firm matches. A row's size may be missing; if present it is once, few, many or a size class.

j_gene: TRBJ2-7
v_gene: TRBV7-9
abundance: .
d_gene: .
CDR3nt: TGTGCCAGCAGCCCTGCGGGATCCTCCTACGAGCAGTACTTC
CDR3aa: CASSPAGSSYEQYF

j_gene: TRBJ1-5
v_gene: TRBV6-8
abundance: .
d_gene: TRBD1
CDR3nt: TGTGCCAGCAGACCGGACAGGGGGGATGGCAATCAGCCCCAGCATTTT
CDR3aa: CASRPDRGDGNQPQHF

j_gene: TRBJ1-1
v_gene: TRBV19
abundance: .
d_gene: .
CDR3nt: TGTGCCAGTAGTCTCACAGGTACCGGGACTGAAGCTTTCTTT
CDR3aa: CASSLTGTGTEAFF

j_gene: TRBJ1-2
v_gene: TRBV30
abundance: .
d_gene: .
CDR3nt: TGTGCCTGGAGATCTAGTGAGATCGGAGGCTACACCTTC
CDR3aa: CAWRSSEIGGYTF

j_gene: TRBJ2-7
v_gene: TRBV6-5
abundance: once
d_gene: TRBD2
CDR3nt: TGTGCCAGCAGTTCGTTAGCGGGGGGGCTCTCCGAGCAGTACTTC
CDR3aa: CASSSLAGGLSEQYF

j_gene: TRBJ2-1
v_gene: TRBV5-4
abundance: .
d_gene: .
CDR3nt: TGTGCCAGCAGCACGGCCCCAGGTGTTGAGCAGTTCTTC
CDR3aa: CASSTAPGVEQFF

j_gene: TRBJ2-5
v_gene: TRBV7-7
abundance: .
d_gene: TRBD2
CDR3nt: TGTGCCAGCAGCTTATTCCCTAGCGGGGGGGCCGAGCAAGAGACCCAGTACTTC
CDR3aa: CASSLFPSGGAEQETQYF

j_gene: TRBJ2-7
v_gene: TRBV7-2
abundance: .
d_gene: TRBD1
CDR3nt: TGTGCCAGCAGCAAGGACGGGACAGGGGGAAGGGAGCAGTACTTC
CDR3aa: CASSKDGTGGREQYF

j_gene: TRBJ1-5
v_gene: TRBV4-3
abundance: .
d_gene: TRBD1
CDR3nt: TGCACCAGCAGCCAAGATGCCGGGACAGGGGGGTTTCAGCCCCAGCATTTT
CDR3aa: CTSSQDAGTGGFQPQHF

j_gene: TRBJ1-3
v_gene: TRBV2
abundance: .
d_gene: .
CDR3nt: TGTGCCAGCAGTGAAGTTGTGCTCTCTGGAAACACCATATATTTT
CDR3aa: CASSEVVLSGNTIYF

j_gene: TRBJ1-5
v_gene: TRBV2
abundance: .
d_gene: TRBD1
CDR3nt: TGTGCCAGTCTTGAAGGGGACAGATACAATCAGCCCCAGCATTTT
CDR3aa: CASLEGDRYNQPQHF

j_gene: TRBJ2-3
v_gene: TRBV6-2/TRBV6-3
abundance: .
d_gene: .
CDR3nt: TGTGCCAGCAGTTACGCCGGGGATACAGATACGCAGTATTTT
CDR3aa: CASSYAGDTDTQYF

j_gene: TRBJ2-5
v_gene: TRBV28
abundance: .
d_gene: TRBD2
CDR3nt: TGTGCCAGCAGACGACTAGCTGCGTCAGAGACCCAGTACTTC
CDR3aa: CASRRLAASETQYF

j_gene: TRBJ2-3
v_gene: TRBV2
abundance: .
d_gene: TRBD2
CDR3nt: TGTGCCAGCGGGAGGGGAAGCACAGATACGCAGTATTTT
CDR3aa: CASGRGSTDTQYF

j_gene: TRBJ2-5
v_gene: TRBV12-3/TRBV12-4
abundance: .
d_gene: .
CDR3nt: TGTGCCAGCAGTTTCGGAACAGAGACCCAGTACTTC
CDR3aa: CASSFGTETQYF

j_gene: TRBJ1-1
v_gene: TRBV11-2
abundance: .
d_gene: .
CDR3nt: TGTGCCAGCAGCTCATGGGACACTGGCACTGAAGCTTTCTTT
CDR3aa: CASSSWDTGTEAFF

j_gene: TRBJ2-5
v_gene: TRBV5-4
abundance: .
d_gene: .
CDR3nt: TGTGCCAGCAGCTTCCCAGGGGATTTAGAGACCCAGTACTTC
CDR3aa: CASSFPGDLETQYF

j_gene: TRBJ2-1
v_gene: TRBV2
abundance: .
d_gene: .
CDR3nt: TGTGCCAGCAGACCGGGAGCGGGCGGAGAGCAGTTCTTC
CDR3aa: CASRPGAGGEQFF

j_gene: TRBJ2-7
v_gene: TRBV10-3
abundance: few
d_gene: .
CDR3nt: TGTGCCATCAGTGAGTCCTCCAGGTCTGACGAGCAGTACTTC
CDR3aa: CAISESSRSDEQYF

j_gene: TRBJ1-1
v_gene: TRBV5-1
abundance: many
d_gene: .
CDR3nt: TGCGCCAGCAGCTTGGAGGGGGGTAAGAACACTGAAGCTTTCTTT
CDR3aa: CASSLEGGKNTEAFF

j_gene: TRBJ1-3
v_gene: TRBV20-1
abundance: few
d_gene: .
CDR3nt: TGCAGTGCTAGACAGGGGCACGGAAACACCATATATTTT
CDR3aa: CSARQGHGNTIYF

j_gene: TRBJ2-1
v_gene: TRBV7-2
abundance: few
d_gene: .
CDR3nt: TGTGCCAGCAGCTTACTTTACTACCACAATGAGCAGTTCTTC
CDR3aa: CASSLLYYHNEQFF

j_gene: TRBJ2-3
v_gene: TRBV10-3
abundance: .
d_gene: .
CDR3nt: TGTGCCATCAGTGAGTCGGGAGGAAGTAGCACAGATACGCAGTATTTT
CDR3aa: CAISESGGSSTDTQYF

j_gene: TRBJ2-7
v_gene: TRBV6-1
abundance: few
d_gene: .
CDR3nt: TGTGCCAGCATTGCAAGAGGACAGAACCTCTACGAGCAGTACTTC
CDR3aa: CASIARGQNLYEQYF

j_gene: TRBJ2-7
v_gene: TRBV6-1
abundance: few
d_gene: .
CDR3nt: TGTGCCAGCAGTATAGGACCGGTAAACGAGCAGTACTTC
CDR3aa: CASSIGPVNEQYF

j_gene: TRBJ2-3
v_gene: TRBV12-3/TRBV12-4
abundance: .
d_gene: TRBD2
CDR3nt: TGTGCCAGCAGAAGGAGCGGGGGGCGCACAGATACGCAGTATTTT
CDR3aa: CASRRSGGRTDTQYF

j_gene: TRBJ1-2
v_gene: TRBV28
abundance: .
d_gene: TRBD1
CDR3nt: TGTGCCAGCAGTCCCGACAGGGGGCCGGGCGGCTACACCTTC
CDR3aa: CASSPDRGPGGYTF

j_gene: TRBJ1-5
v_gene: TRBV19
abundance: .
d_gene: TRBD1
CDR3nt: TGTGCCAGTAGTGAACGAACTTACAGGGGAACTCAGCCCCAGCATTTT
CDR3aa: CASSERTYRGTQPQHF

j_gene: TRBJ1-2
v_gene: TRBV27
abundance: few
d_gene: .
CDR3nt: TGTGCCAGCAGTTACGGAGTTAACTATGGCTACACCTTC
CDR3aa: CASSYGVNYGYTF

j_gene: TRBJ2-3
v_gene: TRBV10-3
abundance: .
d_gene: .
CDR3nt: TGTGCCATCAGTGACACTAGCACAGATACGCAGTATTTT
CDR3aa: CAISDTSTDTQYF

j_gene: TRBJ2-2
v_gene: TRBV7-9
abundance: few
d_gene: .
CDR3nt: TGTGCCAGCAGCTATTCCGGGACAAACACCGGGGAGCTGTTTTTT
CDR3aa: CASSYSGTNTGELFF

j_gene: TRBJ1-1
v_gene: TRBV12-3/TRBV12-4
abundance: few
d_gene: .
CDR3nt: TGTGCCAGCAGTTTTATGCCGGGGGACACTGAAGCTTTCTTT
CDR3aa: CASSFMPGDTEAFF

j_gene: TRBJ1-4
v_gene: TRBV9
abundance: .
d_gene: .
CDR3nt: TGTGCCAGCAGCGTAGAATCAACTAATGAAAAACTGTTTTTT
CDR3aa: CASSVESTNEKLFF

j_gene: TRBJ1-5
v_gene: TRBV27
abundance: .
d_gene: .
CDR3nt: TGTGCCAGCAGTTTTCACTTCAGCAATCAGCCCCAGCATTTT
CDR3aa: CASSFHFSNQPQHF

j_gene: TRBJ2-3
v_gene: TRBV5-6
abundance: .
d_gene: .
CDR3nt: TGTGCCAGCAGCCCGGGCTATACAGACCCCTCAGATACGCAGTATTTT
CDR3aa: CASSPGYTDPSDTQYF

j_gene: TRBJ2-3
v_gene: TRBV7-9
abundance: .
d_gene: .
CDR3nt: TGTGCCAGCAGTCTTCCTCCGGGTACGCAGTATTTT
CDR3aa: CASSLPPGTQYF

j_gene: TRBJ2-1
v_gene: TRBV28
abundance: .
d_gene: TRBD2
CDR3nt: TGTGCCAGCGGTTTATCCCCTCCGGGCGGGGGGGCCGATGAGCAATTCTTC
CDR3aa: CASGLSPPGGGADEQFF

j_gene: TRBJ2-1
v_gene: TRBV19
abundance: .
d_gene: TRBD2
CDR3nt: TGTGCCAGTAGTTTCGGGACTAGCTCCTACAATGAGCAGTTCTTC
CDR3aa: CASSFGTSSYNEQFF

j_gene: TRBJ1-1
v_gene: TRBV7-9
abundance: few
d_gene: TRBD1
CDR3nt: TGTGCCAGCAGCGCAACGACAGGGCTTGACAAACCCCTTGTCTCTGAAGCTTTCTTT
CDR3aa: CASSATTGLDKPLVSEAFF

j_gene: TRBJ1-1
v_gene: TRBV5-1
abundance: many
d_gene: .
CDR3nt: TGCGCCAGCAGCCCGGGGGTGGAGCCCACTGAAGCTTTCTTT
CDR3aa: CASSPGVEPTEAFF

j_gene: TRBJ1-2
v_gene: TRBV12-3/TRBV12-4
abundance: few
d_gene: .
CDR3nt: TGTGCCAGCAGTTTGGGGATCCAGGGGAGAGCTAACTATGGCTACACCTTC
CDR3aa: CASSLGIQGRANYGYTF

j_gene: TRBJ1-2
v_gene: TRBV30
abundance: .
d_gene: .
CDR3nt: TGTGCCTGGACTCTCGGGGCCTCTAACTATGGCTACACCTTC
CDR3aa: CAWTLGASNYGYTF

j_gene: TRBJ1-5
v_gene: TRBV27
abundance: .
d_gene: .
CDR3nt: TGTGCCAGCAGTTTATACAGGGGCAATCAGCCCCAGCATTTT
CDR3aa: CASSLYRGNQPQHF

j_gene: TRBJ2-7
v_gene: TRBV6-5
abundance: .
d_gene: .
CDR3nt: TGTGCCAGCAGTTTCTCCTATTCCTACGAGCAGTACTTC
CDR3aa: CASSFSYSYEQYF

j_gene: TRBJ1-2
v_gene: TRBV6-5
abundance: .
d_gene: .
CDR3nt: TGTGCCAGCAGTTATTCCCCACCACAATATGGCTACACCTTC
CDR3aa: CASSYSPPQYGYTF

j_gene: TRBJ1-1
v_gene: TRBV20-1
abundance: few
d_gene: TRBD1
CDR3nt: TGCAGTGCTAGAGACAGGGGGGAGAGGACTGAAGCTTTCTTT
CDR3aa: CSARDRGERTEAFF

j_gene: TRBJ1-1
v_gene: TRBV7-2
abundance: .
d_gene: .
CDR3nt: TGTGCCAGCAGCTTAGACAGGGAAATAAACACTGAAGCTTTCTTT
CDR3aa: CASSLDREINTEAFF

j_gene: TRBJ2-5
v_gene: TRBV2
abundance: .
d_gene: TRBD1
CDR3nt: TGTGCCAGCAGTACAAGGGGGCGGGAGACCCAGTACTTC
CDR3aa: CASSTRGRETQYF

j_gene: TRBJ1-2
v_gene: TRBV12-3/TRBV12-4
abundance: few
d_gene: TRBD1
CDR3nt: TGTGCCAGCAGCCACCGGGACAGGGGATTTATTAACTATGGCTACACCTTC
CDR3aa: CASSHRDRGFINYGYTF

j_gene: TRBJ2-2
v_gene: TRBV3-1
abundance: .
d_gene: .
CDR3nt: TGTGCCAGCAGCCCCACGAGCGGGGAGCTGTTTTTT
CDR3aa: CASSPTSGELFF

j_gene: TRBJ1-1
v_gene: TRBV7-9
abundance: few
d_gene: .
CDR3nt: TGTGCCAGCAGCGACACCGGGAGGTTCACTGAAGCTTTCTTT
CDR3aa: CASSDTGRFTEAFF

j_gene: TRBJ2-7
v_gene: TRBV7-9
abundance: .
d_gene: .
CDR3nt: TGTGCCAGCAGCCCGGCCTACAGCTACGAGCAGTACTTC
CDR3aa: CASSPAYSYEQYF

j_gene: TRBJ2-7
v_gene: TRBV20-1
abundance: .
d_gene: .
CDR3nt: TGCAGTGCTAGAGATGGCAGCTCCTACGAGCAGTACTTC
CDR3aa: CSARDGSSYEQYF

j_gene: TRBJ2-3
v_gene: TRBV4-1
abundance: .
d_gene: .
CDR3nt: TGCGCCAGCAGCCGCCTTTTTGACAGCAGGGATACGCAGTATTTT
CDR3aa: CASSRLFDSRDTQYF

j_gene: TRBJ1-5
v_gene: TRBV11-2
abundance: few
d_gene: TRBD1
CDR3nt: TGTGCCAGCAGCTTCGGACAGGGAAGCGCTCAGCCCCAGCATTTT
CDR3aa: CASSFGQGSAQPQHF

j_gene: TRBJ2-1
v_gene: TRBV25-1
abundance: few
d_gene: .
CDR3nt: TGTGCCAGCAGTGAATTTGTCGCCGGTGAGCAGTTCTTC
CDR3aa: CASSEFVAGEQFF

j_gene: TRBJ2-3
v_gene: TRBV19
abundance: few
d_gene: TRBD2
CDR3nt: TGTGCCAGTACCACCGGACTAGCATTAGATACGCAGTATTTT
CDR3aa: CASTTGLALDTQYF

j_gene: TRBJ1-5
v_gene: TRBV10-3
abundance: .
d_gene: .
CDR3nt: TGTGCCATCAGTGAGTATAGCAATCAGCCCCAGCATTTT
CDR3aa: CAISEYSNQPQHF

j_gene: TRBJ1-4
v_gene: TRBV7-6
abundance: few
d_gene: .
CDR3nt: TGTGCCAGCAGCTTGACAACTAATGAAAAACTGTTTTTT
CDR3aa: CASSLTTNEKLFF

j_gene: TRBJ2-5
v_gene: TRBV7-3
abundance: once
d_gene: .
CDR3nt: TGTGCCAGCAGCCCCGAGGGGGAGACCCAGTACTTC
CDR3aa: CASSPEGETQYF